The 30 T cell receptor beta chains below were found in one sample sequenced in a study of spatial heterogeneity in lung cancer. TCRdb recomputed calls from the 5' RACE reads with MiXCR, one row per CDR3 protein. The sample includes 48,000 or so distinct CDR3 sequences, over 4.5% seen only once; the top ten take around 10%. The time point denotes: sample taken at primary tumor resection. Sequencing of whole RNA from tumor, nontumor lung or frozen PBMC involved no sorting. The sample here was PBMCs, taken at surgery. These receptors all stem from a male donor with early-stage non-small cell lung cancer.

This clonotype was recorded at least ten times. The chain has TRBV5-1 and TRBJ2-7; 9 nucleotides align to TRBD1. The CDR3 sequence is 14 residues long. The ends lost 1 base at V and 4 bases at J; junction bases unmatched: 3. CDR1 and CDR2 (germline): SGHRS, YFSETQ. The CDR3: CASSLTGGWYEQYF. CDR3 sequence (DNA): TGCGCCAGCAGCTTGACAGGGGGCTGGTACGAGCAGTACTTC.

This clonotype appeared many times. The J gene is TRBJ2-7, the V gene TRBV29-1; TRBD1 matches at 9 bases. The CDR3 has 15 residues. The germline CDR1 and CDR2 sequences are SQVTM and ANQGSEA. V lost 5 bases and J lost 0; bases outside the gene matches: 8. CDR3 region: CSVPGTGLSSYEQYF. The DNA for the CDR3 is TGCAGCGTTCCCGGGACAGGGTTGAGCTCCTACGAGCAGTACTTC.

The sample holds many counts of this clonotype. The chain carries TRBV10-3 and TRBJ2-7; 11 nucleotides align to TRBD2. Germline V gives CDR1 ENHRY, CDR2 SYGVKD. The CDR3 contains 15 residues. V shed 2 bases, J shed 9 bases, and the junction held 9 bases outside the gene matches. CDR3 sequence: CAISEPPGLAVWQYF. The CDR3 DNA is TGTGCCATCAGTGAGCCCCCGGGACTAGCGGTATGGCAGTACTTC.

This clonotype was seen repeatedly, ten times or more. This chain uses TRBV5-1 with TRBJ2-7, with D uncertain. Germline V gene data show CDR1 as SGHRS and CDR2 as YFSETQ. V lost 2 bases and J 5 bases, leaving 14 bases between the germline ends. The CDR3 runs 14 residues. The CDR3 coding sequence is TGCGCCAGCAGCTTTCGGCCAGGTGCGGACGAGCAGTACTTC. Protein product: CASSFRPGADEQYF.

This clonotype came up many times. The chain links TRBV5-1 to TRBJ2-7; TRBD1 or TRBD2 may be the D gene (5 bases each). The V gene lost 0 bases and the J gene lost 5 bases, with 15 bases spanning the gap. CDR1 and CDR2 from the germline V gene are SGHRS and YFSETQ. The CDR3 contains 15 residues. The CDR3 loop is CASSLAGTALNEQYF. The CDR3 DNA reads TGCGCCAGCAGCTTGGCCGGGACGGCCTTGAACGAGCAGTACTTC.

This clonotype was detected many times. This sequence joins TRBV12-3 or TRBV12-4 and TRBJ1-2; possible D gene TRBD1, 6 bases. V was pared by 5 bases and J by 6 bases, with 16 bases between. This CDR3 region has 14 residues. CDR3 DNA: TGTGCCAGCAGTGGGACCCGAGGGGGGGATGGCTACACCTTC. Translated: CASSGTRGGDGYTF.

V and J are TRBV12-3 or TRBV12-4 and TRBJ2-2, with 7 positions matching TRBD1. This CDR3 has 14 residues. Germline trimming cut 8 bases from V and 2 bases from J; bases unmatched to any gene: 5. The CDR3 nucleotides read TGTGCCAGCGACGGGACAGCAAACACCGGGGAGCTGTTTTTT. It is translated as CASDGTANTGELFF.

This clonotype was seen many times. The CDR3 nucleotides are TGCAGCCCTGAGGGGATCCGCTACGAGCAGTACTTC. Translated, it gives CSPEGIRYEQYF. This chain connects TRBV20-1 to TRBJ2-7; D may be TRBD1 or TRBD2 (5 bases each). Germline loops: CDR1 DFQATT, CDR2 SNEGSKA (reference sequence). This CDR3 has 12 amino acids.

This clonotype was recorded at least ten times. The CDR3 DNA reads TGTGCCAGCTCACCATCTCAACAGGGATTCGGTAACTATGGCTACACCTTC. Translated: CASSPSQQGFGNYGYTF. The rearrangement links TRBV18 to TRBJ1-2; a weak D match, TRBD1 (6 bases). The germline V gene has CDR1 KGHSH and CDR2 LQKENI. The CDR3 has 17 amino acids. V lost 2 bases, J lost 1 base, and 17 bases lay in between.

The sample holds many counts of this clonotype. The V gene is TRBV7-9, the J gene TRBJ1-5; possibly TRBD1 for D (5 bases). Trimming took 5 bases from V and 6 from J, leaving 17 bases between them. The CDR3 has 15 residues. Per germline, CDR1 SEHNR and CDR2 FQNEAQ (reference sequence). CDR3 nucleotides: TGTGCCAGCAGCAGCCAGGGAGTCGGAGGTCAGCCCCAGCATTTT. Translating it yields CASSSQGVGGQPQHF.

The chain is built from TRBV9 and TRBJ2-7, with unresolved D. In germline, CDR1 is SGDLS, CDR2 YYNGEE. This CDR3 is built from 14 residues. V lost 0 bases, J lost 7 bases, and 14 bases lay in between. In DNA form, the CDR3 reads TGTGCCAGCAGCGTAGCGCCCCTCGAAGGGGAGCAGTACTTC. Its protein product is CASSVAPLEGEQYF.

This clonotype was seen ten or more times. The chain links TRBV12-3 or TRBV12-4 to TRBJ1-2; D not resolved. The CDR3 consists of 14 residues. Trimming cost V 2 bases and J 3 bases, with 10 bases left between them. CDR3: CASSLTGGHYGYTF. CDR3 nucleotide sequence: TGTGCCAGCAGTTTAACGGGAGGGCACTATGGCTACACCTTC.

This clonotype has at least ten counts. The chain carries TRBV5-1 and TRBJ2-1; 11 bases align to TRBD2. CDR1 is SGHRS and CDR2 is YFSETQ in the germline V gene. This CDR3 has 16 amino acids. Unmatched junction bases numbered 10, after V lost 4 bases and J lost 7 bases. CDR3: CASSKILAGVRNEQFF. In DNA form, the CDR3 reads TGCGCCAGCAGCAAAATACTAGCGGGAGTGCGGAATGAGCAGTTCTTC. The full variable domain, in which reference TRBV5-1 and TRBJ2-1 provide the parts outside the CDR3, is KAGVTQTPRYLIKTRGQQVTLSCSPISGHRSVSWYQQTPGQGLQFLFEYFSETQRNKGNFPGRFSGRQFSNSRSEMNVSTLELGDSALYLCASSKILAGVRNEQFFGPGTRLTVL.

This clonotype was picked up many times. The chain couples TRBV24-1 to TRBJ2-5; 13 positions agree with TRBD2. V dropped 3 bases and J dropped 5; count of bases not matched to a gene: 5. Germline V gives CDR1 KGHDR, CDR2 SFDVKD. The CDR3 loop spans 16 amino acids. Here the CDR3 DNA reads TGTGCCACCAGTGATGCAGGGACTAGCGGGATTGAGACCCAGTACTTC. It is translated as CATSDAGTSGIETQYF.

This clonotype was detected ten times or more. The chain is built from TRBV7-8 and TRBJ1-1; D is perhaps TRBD1 (5 bases). The CDR3 extends over 14 amino acids. V shed 2 bases and J shed 5 bases, with 12 bases lying between them. Germline CDR1 reads SGHVS; CDR2 reads FQNEAQ. CDR3 DNA sequence: TGTGCCAGCAGCTTACGCGTGGCAGGGACTGAAGCTTTCTTT. Encoded protein: CASSLRVAGTEAFF.

About this clonotype: A much larger clone differs from this one at a single base, so this may be a read error. This rearrangement joins TRBV6-5 to TRBJ2-5; D unclear. The CDR3 loop spans 13 amino acids. Germline V gene lookup returns CDR1 MNHEY and CDR2 SVGAGI. For the CDR3, the DNA is TGTGACAGCACAGATTTCTCCCAAGAGACCCAGTACTTC. It translates to CDSTDFSQETQYF.

This clonotype has a count of ten or more. The CDR3 is CSATRSSGNFDEQFF. For the CDR3, the DNA is TGCAGTGCTACGCGGTCGAGCGGGAACTTCGATGAGCAGTTCTTC. The genes are TRBV20-1 and TRBJ2-1, with TRBD2 matching 7 bases. The junction had 14 bases not matched to a gene; V was cut back by 4 bases and J by 8 bases. There are 15 residues in the CDR3. Germline V gene lookup returns CDR1 DFQATT and CDR2 SNEGSKA (reference sequence).

The table lists this clonotype with many counts. The V gene is TRBV28, the J gene TRBJ1-6; a weak D match, TRBD1 (6 bases). Per germline, CDR1 MDHEN and CDR2 SYDVKM. V was shortened by 5 bases and J by 0 bases, with 11 bases between the two germline ends. The CDR3 is 16 residues long. The CDR3 nucleotides are TGTGCCAGCAGTGAGGGGGGAAACTCCTATAATTCACCCCTCCACTTT. Amino acids: CASSEGGNSYNSPLHF.

This clonotype was detected only a few times. The chain has TRBV18 and TRBJ2-4, with D perhaps TRBD1 (6 bases). Germline lookup yields CDR1 KGHSH and CDR2 LQKENI. The V end lost 6 bases, the J end lost 9 bases, and 18 bases lay between the germline ends. The CDR3 is 14 residues long. This CDR3 reads CASSQGPMEAIQYF. The CDR3 coding sequence is TGTGCCAGCTCCCAGGGGCCGATGGAGGCCATTCAGTACTTC.

This clonotype has a count of ten or more. The J gene is TRBJ1-4, the V gene TRBV5-5; D is undetermined. CDR3 length equals 15 residues. Trimming pared 2 bases from V and 5 bases from J, leaving 13 bases between. Germline loops: CDR1 SGHKS, CDR2 YYEKEE (reference sequence). The CDR3 sequence is CASSLGQRGNEKLFF. The CDR3 region has the DNA TGTGCCAGCAGCTTAGGCCAGAGAGGAAATGAAAAACTGTTTTTT.

This clonotype appeared a few times. This chain links TRBV6-5 with TRBJ2-7, with TRBD1 as a possible D gene (5 bases). V gave up 2 bases and J gave up 2 bases, with 10 bases separating them. The CDR3 contains 14 residues. Germline CDR1 is MNHEY and CDR2 is SVGAGI. Here the CDR3 DNA reads TGTGCCAGCAGTTACCTTAGGGGCCCCTACGAGCAGTACTTC. Encoded protein: CASSYLRGPYEQYF.

This clonotype has ten or more counts. The chain combines TRBV5-1 with TRBJ2-2; weak D call: TRBD2 (6 bases). Germline V CDR1 and CDR2: SGHRS, YFSETQ. The CDR3 has 17 residues. Trimming pared 0 bases from V and 1 base from J, leaving 13 bases between. The CDR3 region has the DNA TGCGCCAGCAGCTTGGCAGCGGGCAGCCGGAACACCGGGGAGCTGTTTTTT. Its translation is CASSLAAGSRNTGELFF.

In its sample, this clonotype was seen many times. The rearrangement joins TRBV12-3 or TRBV12-4 to TRBJ2-5; TRBD1 is a possible D gene (6 bases). CDR3 length: 15 amino acids. Trimming shortened V by 1 base and J by 2 bases, and 11 bases separated the two germline ends. CDR3 in amino acids: CASSLVRDNQETQYF. The CDR3 region has the DNA TGTGCCAGCAGTTTAGTAAGGGACAATCAAGAGACCCAGTACTTC.

For this clonotype: Given the absence of the conserved phenylalanine or tryptophan at the CDR3 end, a read error is likely. The chain couples TRBV19 to TRBJ2-3; unclear D gene. Germline loops: CDR1 LNHDA, CDR2 SQIVND (reference sequence). CDR3 size: 13 residues. V dropped 7 bases and J dropped 1 base, with 9 bases sitting between them. The CDR3 coding sequence is TGTGCCAGTACTGGACCTGGCACAGATACGCAGTATTCT. Translating it yields CASTGPGTDTQYS.

In its sample, this clonotype was seen many times. This chain connects TRBV12-3 or TRBV12-4 to TRBJ2-3; no clear D. The CDR3 sequence is 12 residues long. V lost 0 bases to trimming and J lost 5 bases, with 3 bases between them. CDR3 nucleotide sequence: TGTGCCAGCAGTTTAGCGGGAGATACGCAGTATTTT. The encoded protein is CASSLAGDTQYF.

The V and J genes are TRBV20-1 and TRBJ1-1, with D perhaps matching TRBD1 (6 bases). This CDR3 has 14 residues. The germline V gene has CDR1 DFQATT and CDR2 SNEGSKA (reference sequence). Trimming shortened V by 6 bases and J by 4 bases, and 18 bases separated the two germline ends. The DNA of the CDR3 is TGCAGTGCACAAGAACAGGGTCGGGGCACTGAAGCTTTCTTT. Translation gives CSAQEQGRGTEAFF.

The table lists this clonotype with many counts. The chain carries TRBV27 and TRBJ2-3; 7 nucleotides align to TRBD2. V shed 3 bases and J 5 bases; nucleotides not matched to a gene: 8. CDR3 length equals 15 residues. CDR1 MNHEY and CDR2 SMNVEV come from the germline V gene (reference sequence). This CDR3 reads CASSFRRASGDTQYF. The DNA of the CDR3 is TGTGCCAGCAGTTTCCGCCGGGCTAGCGGAGATACGCAGTATTTT.

This clonotype was counted at least ten times. V gene TRBV5-4 combines with J gene TRBJ2-2, with 7 bases matching TRBD1. Germline V gene lookup returns CDR1 SGHNT and CDR2 YYREEE (reference sequence). After removal of 5 bases from V and 4 bases from J, the junction contained 8 bases not matched to a gene. This CDR3 has 15 residues. The CDR3 region has the DNA TGTGCCAGCAGTTTGAGACAGGGATTCACCGGGGAGCTGTTTTTT. Translating gives CASSLRQGFTGELFF.

This clonotype has at least ten counts. The rearrangement links TRBV18 to TRBJ1-6; D may be TRBD1 (5 bases). The germline CDR1 and CDR2 sequences are KGHSH and LQKENI. Between the trimmed V and J ends, which lost 3 bases and 10 bases, there was a span of 13 bases. The CDR3 has 14 amino acids. CDR3 sequence: CASSPEAEGSPLHF. As DNA, the CDR3 is TGTGCCAGCTCACCGGAGGCGGAGGGGTCACCCCTCCACTTT. Filled out from reference TRBV18 and TRBJ1-6, the complete variable domain reads NAGVMQNPRHLVRRRGQEARLRCSPMKGHSHVYWYRQLPEEGLKFMVYLQKENIIDESGMPKERFSAEFPKEGPSILRIQQVVRGDSAAYFCASSPEAEGSPLHFGNGTRLTVT.

Concerning this clonotype itself: A clone one base away is much larger, so this may be a read error. CDR3 amino acids: CARLRAGYTGELFF. CDR3 coding DNA: TGTGCCAGGCTAAGAGCGGGGTACACCGGGGAGCTGTTTTTT. The chain couples TRBV2 to TRBJ2-2; 7 positions match TRBD2. V dropped 9 bases and J dropped 3; count of bases not matched to a gene: 7. There are 14 residues in the CDR3. Germline CDR1 reads SNHLY; CDR2 reads FYNNEI.